A single sample is the source of the 15 T cell receptor beta chains below, sequenced in a study of technical replicates of blood from four donors. Clones were read by immunoSEQ multiplex PCR, and TCRdb kept only the in-frame ones, dropping some. The table records over 75,000 clones, nearly 98% of them present only once. Material: T cells isolated from PBMCs. Source of these receptors: a human donor in good health.

This clone showed up just a few times. The V and J genes are TRBV6-1 and TRBJ2-7; D gene unclear. The CDR3 totals 14 residues. Trimming took 1 base from V and 3 from J, leaving 10 bases between them. Germline lookup yields CDR1 MNHNS and CDR2 SASEGT. CDR3 protein: CASSEGHDRYEQYF. CDR3 DNA: TGTGCCAGCAGTGAAGGACACGATCGCTACGAGCAGTACTTC.

The chain employs TRBV7-9 and TRBJ1-3, with D possibly being TRBD1 (5 bases). This CDR3 comprises 16 residues. The ends were cut back, 5 bases at V and 1 base at J, with 15 bases in the middle. CDR1 and CDR2 (germline): SEHNR, FQNEAQ (reference sequence). The CDR3 is CASSQGLPKSGNTIYF. CDR3 nucleotides: TGTGCCAGCAGCCAGGGACTCCCAAAGTCTGGAAACACCATATATTTT.

The CDR3 region is CASSSDSMNTEAFF. The CDR3 nucleotides are TGTGCCAGCAGTTCAGACAGCATGAACACTGAAGCTTTCTTT. The chain carries TRBV28 and TRBJ1-1; D is possibly TRBD1 (5 bases). CDR1 and CDR2 (germline): MDHEN, SYDVKM. CDR3 length equals 14 residues. The V gene lost 4 bases and the J gene lost 0 bases, with 9 bases spanning the gap.

The chain employs TRBV7-9 and TRBJ2-3; no reliable D call. Trimming removed 3 bases from V and 4 bases from J, with 14 bases in between. The germline gives CDR1 SEHNR, CDR2 FQNEAQ (reference sequence). CDR3 length equals 15 residues. DNA for the CDR3: TGTGCCAGCAGCTTCGAAGAGAGTTTGGCAGATACGCAGTATTTT. This gives the protein CASSFEESLADTQYF. The full variable domain, in which reference TRBV7-9 and TRBJ2-3 provide the parts outside the CDR3, is DTGVSQNPRHKITKRGQNVTFRCDPISEHNRLYWYRQTLGQGPEFLTYFQNEAQLEKSRLLSDRFSAERPKGSFSTLEIQRTEQGDSAMYLCASSFEESLADTQYFGPGTRLTVL.

This clone came up once. This sequence joins TRBV4-1 and TRBJ2-3; 9 bases line up with TRBD2. With 5 bases clipped from V and 1 base from J, the junction kept 7 bases outside the gene matches. CDR1 and CDR2 from the germline V gene are MGHRA and YSYEKL. The CDR3 covers 16 residues. Here the CDR3 reads CASSLGAGGGTDTQYF. For the CDR3, the DNA is TGCGCCAGCAGCTTAGGCGCGGGGGGGGGCACAGATACGCAGTATTTT.

CDR3 bases: TGTGCCAGCAGTTCGGGACTAGCGGGACGGAATGAGCAGTTCTTC. Protein product: CASSSGLAGRNEQFF. V gene TRBV5-4 combines with J gene TRBJ2-1; 13 nucleotides align to TRBD2. Germline loops: CDR1 SGHNT, CDR2 YYREEE (reference sequence). The V segment lost 5 bases and the J segment 7 bases; nucleotides outside the gene matches: 6. This CDR3 has 15 amino acids.

The rearrangement uses TRBV19 and TRBJ2-1, with 7 bases fitting TRBD2. The trim removed 4 bases at V and 7 bases at J, leaving 10 bases unmatched. This CDR3 has 15 residues. The germline gives CDR1 LNHDA, CDR2 SQIVND (reference sequence). The CDR3 loop is CASSTAGSKRNEQFF. CDR3 nucleotides: TGTGCCAGTAGTACAGCGGGATCCAAAAGGAATGAGCAGTTCTTC.

This chain connects TRBV30 to TRBJ2-1; D perhaps matches TRBD2 (5 bases). V shed 7 bases and J shed 0 bases, with 16 bases lying between them. The CDR3 runs 15 residues. The germline V gene encodes CDR1 GTSNPN and CDR2 SVGIG (reference sequence). Here the CDR3 DNA reads TGTGCCTATAAATATAGCGAGCGCTCCTACAATGAGCAGTTCTTC. Translated: CAYKYSERSYNEQFF.

In its sample, this clone was seen once. The rearrangement uses TRBV6-5 and TRBJ2-1; 11 bases fit TRBD2. CDR3 length equals 15 residues. J lost 3 bases, V lost 2 bases, and 0 bases had no gene match. Germline V gene lookup returns CDR1 MNHEY and CDR2 SVGAGI. CDR3 amino acids: CASSYGTSGYNEQFF. The CDR3, as DNA: TGTGCCAGCAGTTACGGGACTAGCGGCTACAATGAGCAGTTCTTC.

The chain joins TRBV7-8 to TRBJ2-7; D not resolved. The V gene lost 3 bases and the J gene lost 7 bases, with 16 bases spanning the gap. Germline CDR1 and CDR2: SGHVS and FQNEAQ. The CDR3 sequence is 14 residues long. In DNA form, the CDR3 reads TGTGCCAGCAGCTTGCTCGTGTTCGACTGGGAGCAGTACTTC. It is translated as CASSLLVFDWEQYF.

The chain carries TRBV7-9 and TRBJ2-7, with 12 bases aligning to TRBD2. CDR1 is SEHNR and CDR2 is FQNEAQ in the germline V gene (reference sequence). With V trimmed by 4 bases and J by 2 bases, 6 bases remained unmatched. This CDR3 has 16 amino acids. The CDR3 sequence: CASSSSPSGRAYEQYF. The CDR3 DNA reads TGTGCCAGCAGCTCCTCCCCTAGCGGGAGGGCCTACGAGCAGTACTTC. Full variable domain (rest looked up from reference TRBV7-9 and TRBJ2-7): DTGVSQNPRHKITKRGQNVTFRCDPISEHNRLYWYRQTLGQGPEFLTYFQNEAQLEKSRLLSDRFSAERPKGSFSTLEIQRTEQGDSAMYLCASSSSPSGRAYEQYFGPGTRLTVT.

The V and J genes are TRBV30 and TRBJ2-5; D uncertain. CDR3 length: 11 residues. V was shortened by 4 bases and J by 2 bases, with 5 bases between the two germline ends. In germline, CDR1 is GTSNPN, CDR2 SVGIG (reference sequence). The CDR3 region has the DNA TGTGCCTGGACAAAACAAGAGACCCAGTACTTC. Translated, it gives CAWTKQETQYF.

The chain joins TRBV2 to TRBJ1-2, with D unclear. This CDR3 contains 11 residues. V was pared by 10 bases and J by 7 bases, with 13 bases between. Germline V gives CDR1 SNHLY, CDR2 FYNNEI. CDR3 DNA: TGTGCCACCGAGCGTGGCCTTGGCTACACCTTC. It yields the protein CATERGLGYTF.

The J gene is TRBJ2-7, the V gene TRBV5-3, with TRBD2 as a possible D gene (6 bases). TRBV5-3 is classed as an ORF, of uncertain function. Trimming stripped 3 bases from V and 2 bases from J, with 15 bases between. This CDR3 comprises 15 residues. CDR3 residues: CARSSRQWGAYEQYF. CDR3 DNA sequence: TGTGCCAGAAGCTCACGACAGTGGGGGGCCTACGAGCAGTACTTC.

The V and J genes are TRBV4-3 and TRBJ1-1, with unresolved D. The CDR3 runs to 14 residues. Germline CDR1 is LGHNA and CDR2 is YSLEER. Trimming left V 0 bases short and J 1 base short, with 6 bases between. DNA of the CDR3: TGCGCCAGCAGCCAAGATACTCAGAACACTGAAGCTTTCTTT. This translates into CASSQDTQNTEAFF.